The T cell receptor (beta chain) under discussion was sequenced for a study of long-term antiretroviral therapy in people with HIV. Findings of the study overall: Although diversity increased after ART, it remained lower than in transplant donor controls. Someone took the blood between about 2003 and 2018, maybe while older ART regimens were in use.

As for this clone: Its antigen is not known.

The germline V gene has CDR1 SNHLY and CDR2 FYNNEI. This CDR3 region has 14 residues. The ends were cut back, 6 bases at V and 0 bases at J, with 8 bases in the middle. The authors ran the immunoSEQ assay, v3.0, at survey level. Here immunoSEQ multiplex PCR was the method, and the copy in TCRdb shows in-frame clones only, minus some. The sample comprises about 34,000 clones, about 94% of which are singletons, and around 3.8% rests with the top ten. The clonotype was recovered from a woman aged 50 to 60 with HIV. Sample: unsorted PBMCs, taken about 5.1 years after starting antiretroviral therapy. This chain links TRBV2 with TRBJ2-2, with D hard to call. CDR3 in DNA: TGTGCCAGCAGCTACAAAGCGAACACCGGGGAGCTGTTTTTT. This gives the protein CASSYKANTGELFF. The full variable domain, its missing parts supplied by reference TRBV2 and TRBJ2-2, is EPEVTQTPSHQVTQMGQEVILRCVPISNHLYFYWYRQILGQKVEFLVSFYNNEISEKSEIFDDQFSVERPDGSNFTLKIRSTKLEDSAMYFCASSYKANTGELFFGEGSRLTVL.